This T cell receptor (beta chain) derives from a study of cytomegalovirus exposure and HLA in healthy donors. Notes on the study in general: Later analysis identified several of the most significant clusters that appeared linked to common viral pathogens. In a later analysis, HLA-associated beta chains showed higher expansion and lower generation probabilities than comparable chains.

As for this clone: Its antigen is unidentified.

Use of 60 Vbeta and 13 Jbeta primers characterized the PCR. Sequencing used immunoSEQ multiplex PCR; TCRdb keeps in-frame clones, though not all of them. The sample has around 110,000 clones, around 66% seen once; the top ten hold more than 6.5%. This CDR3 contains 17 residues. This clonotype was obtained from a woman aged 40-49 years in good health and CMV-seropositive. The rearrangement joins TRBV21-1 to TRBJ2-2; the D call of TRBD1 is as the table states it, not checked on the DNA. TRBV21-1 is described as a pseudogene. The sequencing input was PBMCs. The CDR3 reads CASSKDRTGGNTGELFF. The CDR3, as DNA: TGTGCCAGCAGCAAAGATCGGACAGGGGGCAACACCGGGGAGCTGTTTTTT.